This paragraph covers one TCR beta chain sequence. The antigen it recognizes is unknown. Base qualities were left out, and no much larger clone turns up one base away. This sample was included in a study of memory CD4+ T cells and cytomegalovirus serostatus (dated by TCRdb to between 2018 and 2021). Notes on the research overall: The cohort included approximately 35 healthy adults from Belgium, of whom 9 were CMV seropositive and approximately 25 were CMV seronegative. To replicate a published TCR-based CMV serostatus classifier, the study sequenced CD4+ memory TCRbeta repertoires from a Belgian cohort whose cytomegalovirus serostatus was known.

A FACSAria II was used to sort memory CD4+ T cells, defined as single viable CD3+CD4+CD8-CD45RO+ cells. CMV serostatus was assessed using a Roche Elecsys assay, by which serum IgG against CMV pp150, pp28, p38 and p52 was detected. After the samples were thawed, total CD4+ T cells were enriched through positive selection using CD4 magnetic microbeads. The samples came from a different study that was designed specifically to examine the CD4+ T cell memory repertoire. Following standard operating procedures, peripheral blood mononuclear cells were isolated and cryopreserved, while serum was kept at -80 degrees C. CD3-PerCP (BW264/56), CD4-APC (RPA-T4), CD45RO-PE (UCHT1) and CD8-Pacific Orange (3B5) antibodies were used for staining, and non-viable cells were excluded with Sytox blue. Paper-wide results and their limitations: Unlike the original study, which covered naive and memory CD4+ and CD8+ populations, the Belgian study sequenced only CD4+CD45RO+ memory cells. Among the 164 previously reported CMV-associated TCRbeta sequences, 67 showed up in the CD4+ memory repertoires, with each one found in between one and five individuals. For predicting CMV serostatus, the median bootstrapped AUC was 0.95 using the original framework and roughly 0.91 using a US-trained random forest. The results were interpreted as suggesting that the CMV-associated TCR signature is mostly present in the CD4+ memory repertoire. On the Belgian cohort, the classifier built on the original framework reached a median bootstrapped AUC of 0.95, with a 95% CI of 0.76-1.00.

Genomic DNA was extracted from sorted cells with the Quick-DNA Microprep Kit. TCRbeta DNA was amplified with the immunoSEQ hsTCRbeta kit following the manufacturer's protocol. TCRbeta libraries were sequenced on an Illumina MiSeq instrument. On the study's bioinformatics: Removing out-of-frame sequences left 2,204,828 distinct TCRbeta sequences, an average of about 70,000 per individual. Each individual was scored by the count of around 160 previously reported CMV-associated TCRbeta sequences and the total productive distinct TCRbeta count. A beta-binomial model was reimplemented in Python, and random forests from scikit-learn, run with default parameters, were trained on data from the US cohort. Classifier performance on the Belgian cohort was summarized as median AUC with percentile confidence intervals over 10,000 bootstrap iterations. TCRdb retrieved this table from immuneACCESS and kept in-frame rearrangements only. Not all clones are present; in checked studies, unresolved V genes account for under half, and no reason is known for the remainder. V, J and clone size are those of that table, while D and trimming were read from the DNA. The sample profile shows about 75,000 clones; 75% to 85% of them were found once. The ten largest clones capture approximately 2.4% of the sample.

V gives up 2 bases and J gives up 4 bases, and the segment between their germline ends measures 9 bases. Its CDR3 holds 14 amino acids, cysteine through phenylalanine. The kept DNA is CDR3 alone, 42 bases in frame from the first base. CDR1 and CDR2, per the germline V gene, are MGHRA and YSYEKL. The sequence joins TRBV4-1 to TRBJ1-5; D gene: possibly TRBD1, on 6 matching bases. Sequenced sample: memory CD4+ T cells from blood. This receptor was taken from an adult in good health and CMV-seropositive. The CDR3 protein is CASSQPGQNQPQHF. The DNA sequence follows: TGCGCCAGCAGCCAACCGGGACAAAATCAGCCCCAGCATTTT.